The source of this T cell receptor beta chain is a study of spatial heterogeneity in lung cancer. Study results and limitations: Mutation tallies in tumors tracked expanded intratumoral alpha and beta TCR counts.

TCRdb recomputed calls from the 5' RACE reads with MiXCR, one row per CDR3 protein. Of several thousand distinct CDR3 sequences listed, roughly 7% were seen once; the top ten hold roughly a quarter. This CDR3 is 16 amino acids long. V was pared by 1 base and J by 2 bases, with 12 bases between. Germline V gene lookup returns CDR1 LGHNA and CDR2 YSLEER. Relative to its sample, this clonotype is medium-sized. Its cognate antigen is unknown. Time point in this sample: sample taken at primary tumor resection. No cell sorting; template was whole RNA from tumor, lung tissue or PBMC. The specimen comprised lung tumor tissue, sampled at surgery. The genes are TRBV4-3 and TRBJ1-5; D not certain. The receptor was isolated from a male donor with early-stage non-small cell lung cancer. CDR3 sequence (DNA): TGCGCCAGCAGCCAAGCCGCACACACTGGCAATCAGCCCCAGCATTTT. Amino acid sequence: CASSQAAHTGNQPQHF.